Presented here are 2 T cell receptor beta chains from one specimen sequenced in a study of regulatory T cells in long-lasting Graves disease. Arm-PCR of CDR3 regions and iRepertoire HTBI primers were used to build TCR beta libraries. TCRdb reprocessed the multiplex PCR reads with MiXCR, giving one entry per CDR3 protein. The repertoire holds hundreds of thousands of distinct CDR3 sequences, less than 25% seen once, with approximately 8% in the top ten. This sample's time point: persistent/refractory GD, antithyroid drugs over 5 years with positive TRAb. Extracted RNA from PBMCs served as the source of the TCR library. Sequenced material: peripheral blood mononuclear cells (PBMCs), taken when the disease was refractory, from a patient treated with antithyroid drugs. The receptors come from a female donor with Graves disease.

The V call is TRBV24-1, the J call TRBJ2-7; 7 positions agree with TRBD1. CDR3 length: 13 amino acids. Germline V gene lookup returns CDR1 KGHDR and CDR2 SFDVKD. The V gene end was trimmed by 3 bases and the J gene end by 7 bases; junction bases not matched to a gene: 5. The CDR3 spells CATSDGGQPEQYF. CDR3 DNA sequence: TGTGCCACCAGTGATGGGGGACAGCCGGAGCAGTACTTC.

This clonotype was seen repeatedly, ten times or more. This chain links TRBV28 with TRBJ2-2; D is ambiguous. V was pared by 3 bases and J by 4 bases, with 12 bases between. Germline values: CDR1 MDHEN, CDR2 SYDVKM. The CDR3 has 15 residues. The CDR3 bases are TGTGCCAGCAGTTTGTTGGGATCCGGCACCGGGGAGCTGTTTTTT. Encoded protein: CASSLLGSGTGELFF.